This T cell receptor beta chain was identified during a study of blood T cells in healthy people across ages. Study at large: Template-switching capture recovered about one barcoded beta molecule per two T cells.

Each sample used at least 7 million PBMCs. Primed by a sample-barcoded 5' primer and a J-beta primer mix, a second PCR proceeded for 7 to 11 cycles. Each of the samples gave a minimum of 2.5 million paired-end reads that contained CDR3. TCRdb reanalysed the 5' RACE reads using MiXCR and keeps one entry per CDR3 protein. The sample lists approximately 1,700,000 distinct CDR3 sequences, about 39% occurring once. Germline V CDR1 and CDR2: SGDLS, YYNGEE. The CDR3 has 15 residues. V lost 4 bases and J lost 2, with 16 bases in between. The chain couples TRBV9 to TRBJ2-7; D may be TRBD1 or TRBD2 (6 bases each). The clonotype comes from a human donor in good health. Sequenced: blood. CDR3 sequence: CASSPGAEAAYEQYF. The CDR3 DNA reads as TGTGCCAGCAGCCCGGGGGCGGAAGCTGCCTACGAGCAGTACTTC.